Each of the 8 T cell receptor beta chains below was sequenced from the same sample in a study of blood T cell repertoires in COVID-19 (TCRdb year 2020). The method behind the library was the immunoSEQ multiplex PCR assay. TCRdb re-hosts the immuneACCESS table, in-frame sequences only. Its copies lack some clones; in the studies checked, an unresolved V gene accounts for under half of them, and the cause for the rest is not known. In all, the sample holds about 160,000 clones, and 80% of those were seen once. Roughly 3.4% of the sample is held by the ten biggest clonotypes. The sample consisted of PBMCs or T cells enriched from blood (not recorded which). The source of these receptors is a woman aged 55-75 years who had recovered from COVID-19.

This chain connects TRBV11-2 to TRBJ2-1; no firm D call. The germline V gene has CDR1 SGHAT and CDR2 FQNNGV. Trimming left V 4 bases short and J 4 bases short, with 11 bases between. CDR3 length: 14 residues. The CDR3 DNA reads as TGTGCCAGCAGCTGGCTAGGCCATTACAATGAGCAGTTCTTC. Its protein product is CASSWLGHYNEQFF.

The V and J genes are TRBV5-6 and TRBJ2-5; tentative D call: TRBD2 (6 bases). The CDR3 consists of 14 residues. V lost 3 bases to trimming and J lost 1 base, with 10 bases between them. CDR1 and CDR2 (germline): SGHDT, YYEEEE. The CDR3 nucleotides are TGTGCCAGCAGCTCGGACTATACCCAAGAGACCCAGTACTTC. It is translated as CASSSDYTQETQYF.

The chain recombines TRBV10-3 with TRBJ1-5, with D maybe TRBD1 (6 bases). Trimming left V 3 bases short and J 1 base short, with 10 bases between. Germline assignment: CDR1 ENHRY and CDR2 SYGVKD. The CDR3 runs 15 residues. CDR3 sequence: CAISDRGGSNQPQHF. CDR3 bases: TGTGCCATCAGTGACAGGGGTGGAAGCAATCAGCCCCAGCATTTT.

This chain joins TRBV7-9 and TRBJ1-6; D remains ambiguous. This CDR3 has 16 residues. The V gene's germline CDR1 is SEHNR and CDR2 FQNEAQ (reference sequence). V lost 2 bases, J lost 2 bases, and 10 bases lay in between. CDR3 in amino acids: CASSLTQVAYNSPLHF. CDR3 DNA sequence: TGTGCCAGCAGCTTAACTCAAGTGGCCTATAATTCACCCCTCCACTTT.

V usage is TRBV18 and J usage is TRBJ1-4; D remains ambiguous. Germline-derived CDR1 and CDR2 are KGHSH and LQKENI. Trimming removed 5 bases at V and 0 bases at J, with 7 bases between. The length of the CDR3 is 14 residues. The CDR3 bases are TGTGCCAGCTCAGAAGGAGCAACTAATGAAAAACTGTTTTTT. This encodes CASSEGATNEKLFF.

This clone was recorded once. The V call is TRBV5-4, the J call TRBJ1-4; 11 nucleotides match TRBD1. V trimming: 5 bases; J trimming: 6 bases; junction bases outside the gene matches: 3. The CDR3 length is 14 residues. Per the germline V gene, CDR1 is SGHNT and CDR2 is YYREEE (reference sequence). The CDR3 protein is CASRRDRGDEKLFF. As DNA, the CDR3 is TGTGCCAGCAGGAGGGACAGGGGGGATGAAAAACTGTTTTTT.

The chain joins TRBV12-3 or TRBV12-4 to TRBJ1-1, with 7 bases aligning to TRBD1. V shed 7 bases, J shed 8 bases, and the junction held 10 bases outside the gene matches. The CDR3 is 13 residues long. This CDR3 reads CASTEAQGDEAFF. The CDR3 DNA follows: TGTGCCAGCACCGAGGCCCAGGGGGACGAAGCTTTCTTT.

The chain has TRBV12-5 and TRBJ1-1, with TRBD1 matching 8 bases. The ends lost 2 bases at V and 3 bases at J; junction bases unmatched: 5. This CDR3 comprises 15 residues. Germline assignment: CDR1 LGHNT and CDR2 FRNRAP. CDR3 protein: CASGLNSGGHTEAFF. The CDR3 nucleotides read TGTGCTAGTGGTTTGAATTCAGGGGGCCACACTGAAGCTTTCTTT.